The 22 T cell receptor beta chains below come from one sample, sequenced in a study of blood T cell repertoires in COVID-19. Here immunoSEQ multiplex PCR was the method, and the copy in TCRdb shows in-frame clones only, minus some. The sample has 90,000 to 120,000 clones, around 80% seen once. What was sequenced was peripheral blood. The receptors come from a man between 65 and 85 years old with acute or convalescent COVID-19.

The chain has TRBV20-1 and TRBJ1-1; D possibly corresponds to TRBD1 (6 bases). CDR3 length equals 16 residues. With 3 bases removed from V and 0 bases from J, the gap between germline ends came to 17 bases. From germline, CDR1 is DFQATT and CDR2 SNEGSKA (reference sequence). The DNA for the CDR3 is TGCAGTGCTAGTACCAACTTAAGGGGGATGAACACTGAAGCTTTCTTT. It specifies CSASTNLRGMNTEAFF.

V usage is TRBV19 and J usage is TRBJ1-1, with 7 bases identical to TRBD1. In germline, CDR1 is LNHDA, CDR2 SQIVND (reference sequence). The CDR3 length is 17 residues. The trim removed 6 bases at V and 0 bases at J, leaving 13 bases unmatched. The chain's CDR3 is CASSRRPGQLMNTEAFF. In nucleotides, the CDR3 is TGTGCCAGTAGCAGGAGACCGGGACAGCTCATGAACACTGAAGCTTTCTTT.

The CDR3 coding sequence is TGTGCCAGCAGTACCCCAGCGGGGGTCCCAGAGACCCAGTACTTC. Encoded protein: CASSTPAGVPETQYF. V and J are TRBV2 and TRBJ2-5, with 8 bases identical to TRBD2. The germline V gene encodes CDR1 SNHLY and CDR2 FYNNEI. This CDR3 is 15 amino acids long. The J segment lost 4 bases and the V segment lost 5 bases, leaving 9 bases of the junction unmatched.

J is TRBJ2-3 and V is TRBV11-2; D gene ambiguous. Germline V gene data show CDR1 as SGHAT and CDR2 as FQNNGV. CDR3 length equals 14 residues. V dropped 0 bases and J dropped 9 bases, with 13 bases sitting between them. In DNA form, the CDR3 reads TGTGCCAGCAGCTTAGAGCTGGGTTCGGAGACGCAGTATTTT. The encoded protein is CASSLELGSETQYF.

The rearrangement joins TRBV7-9 to TRBJ2-3, with D perhaps TRBD2 (6 bases). Germline CDR1 and CDR2: SEHNR and FQNEAQ (reference sequence). The CDR3 has 14 residues. Trimming shortened V by 5 bases and J by 1 base, and 10 bases separated the two germline ends. The CDR3 loop is CASSASGRTDTQYF. In DNA, the CDR3 is TGTGCCAGCAGCGCGAGCGGGCGCACAGATACGCAGTATTTT.

CDR3 sequence reads: CASSRQRNTEAFF. DNA for the CDR3: TGTGCCAGCAGCCGACAGAGGAACACTGAAGCTTTCTTT. V gene TRBV3-1 (or the pseudogene TRBV3-2) combines with J gene TRBJ1-1; D might be TRBD1 (5 bases). CDR3 length equals 13 residues. The ends were cut back, 4 bases at V and 1 base at J, with 7 bases in the middle. CDR1 and CDR2 from the germline V gene are LGHDT and YNNKEL (reference sequence).

The rearrangement links TRBV2 to TRBJ2-5; possible D gene TRBD1, 6 bases. V was shortened by 7 bases and J by 5 bases, with 20 bases between the two germline ends. This CDR3 region has 15 residues. Germline assignment: CDR1 SNHLY and CDR2 FYNNEI. CDR3 sequence (DNA): TGTGCCAGCACCCCAGACAGAATCCAGGGGGAGACCCAGTACTTC. Translating gives CASTPDRIQGETQYF.

The chain is built from TRBV4-2 and TRBJ2-5, with D possibly being TRBD2 (5 bases). CDR3 length: 15 residues. V shed 0 bases and J shed 2 bases, with 10 bases lying between them. Per the germline V gene, CDR1 is LGHNA and CDR2 is YNFKEQ. The CDR3 nucleotides are TGTGCCAGCAGCCAAGAGGTGGACTTTCAAGAGACCCAGTACTTC. Its protein product is CASSQEVDFQETQYF.

The chain uses TRBV6-5 and TRBJ2-7; 10 nucleotides align to TRBD1. CDR1 is MNHEY and CDR2 is SVGAGI in the germline V gene. Germline trimming cut 7 bases from V and 4 bases from J; bases unmatched to any gene: 7. This CDR3 contains 14 residues. CDR3 residues: CASIKSGQGYEQYF. The CDR3 nucleotides are TGTGCCAGCATTAAATCGGGACAGGGGTACGAGCAGTACTTC.

The gene calls are TRBV18 and TRBJ2-3, with D unresolved. The germline V and J ends were trimmed by 5 bases and 1 base, with 7 bases remaining between them. This CDR3 contains 13 residues. Germline V CDR1 and CDR2: KGHSH, LQKENI. This CDR3 is CASSATRTDTQYF. For the CDR3, the DNA is TGTGCCAGCTCAGCGACTCGCACAGATACGCAGTATTTT.

This chain connects TRBV5-5 to TRBJ1-2, with D perhaps matching TRBD1 (5 bases). Germline assignment: CDR1 SGHKS and CDR2 YYEKEE (reference sequence). The CDR3 is made up of 13 amino acids. V lost 0 bases and J lost 8, with 11 bases in between. CDR3 coding DNA: TGTGCCAGCAGCTTGGAAGGGGATCGAGGCTACACCTTC. Its protein product is CASSLEGDRGYTF.

The rearrangement uses TRBV12-3 or TRBV12-4 and TRBJ2-5; D remains ambiguous. The CDR3 spans 13 residues. V dropped 3 bases and J dropped 5 bases, with 10 bases sitting between them. CDR3 in amino acids: CASSFAQLETQYF. Written as DNA, the CDR3 is TGTGCCAGCAGTTTCGCCCAACTTGAGACCCAGTACTTC.

There are a few counts of this clone. The chain uses TRBV6-1 and TRBJ1-2, with a weak D call TRBD1 (5 bases). The CDR3 contains 15 residues. Germline CDR1 reads MNHNS; CDR2 reads SASEGT. Trimming removed 0 bases from V and 2 bases from J, with 10 bases in between. For the CDR3, the DNA is TGTGCCAGCAGTGAAGCGGCGGGGGGGAACTATGGCTACACCTTC. Protein product: CASSEAAGGNYGYTF.

J is TRBJ2-1 and V is TRBV11-2, with D possibly being TRBD2 (5 bases). This CDR3 has 15 residues. Germline CDR1 and CDR2: SGHAT and FQNNGV. Trimming pared 6 bases from V and 5 bases from J, leaving 17 bases between. The CDR3 bases are TGTGCCAGCAGTAGAGGGTCAACCTCAAACAATGAGCAGTTCTTC. It specifies CASSRGSTSNNEQFF.

The chain employs TRBV19 and TRBJ1-4, with a tentative D call TRBD1 (6 bases). The CDR3 consists of 13 residues. Trimming took off 6 bases at V and 8 bases at J, with 13 bases between the two ends. Looked up from germline, CDR1 is LNHDA and CDR2 is SQIVND (reference sequence). The CDR3 here is CASRNEGTEKLFF. In DNA form, the CDR3 reads TGTGCCAGTAGGAATGAGGGGACAGAAAAACTGTTTTTT.

The chain joins TRBV6-5 to TRBJ1-1, with a weak D call TRBD1 (6 bases). Trimming left V 2 bases short and J 3 bases short, with 7 bases between. In germline, CDR1 is MNHEY, CDR2 SVGAGI. The CDR3 consists of 13 residues. The CDR3 sequence: CASSYHRDTEAFF. CDR3 nucleotides: TGTGCCAGCAGTTACCACAGGGACACTGAAGCTTTCTTT.

The V and J genes are TRBV9 and TRBJ2-3, with 12 bases matching TRBD2. J lost 1 base, V lost 3 bases, and 9 bases had no gene match. CDR3 length equals 18 residues. CDR1 is SGDLS, CDR2 YYNGEE, per germline. The CDR3 DNA is TGTGCCAGCAGCGCGGCCCTAGCGGGAGGGGGGGGCACAGATACGCAGTATTTT. Translating it yields CASSAALAGGGGTDTQYF.

About this clone: Germline is not matched at one junction end, which may reflect a read error. The V gene is TRBV5-8, the J gene TRBJ2-2; TRBD1 matches 10 bases. The CDR3 runs to 10 residues. Germline CDR1 reads SGHTS; CDR2 reads YDEGEE. CDR3 sequence: CASSPGGQGF. In nucleotides, the CDR3 is TGTGCCAGCAGCCCCGGGGGACAGGGGTTT. The full variable domain, completed using reference TRBV5-8 and TRBJ2-2, is EAGVTQSPTHLIKTRGQQATLRCSPISGHTSVYWYQQALGLGLQFLLWYDEGEERNRGNFPPRFSGRQFPNYSSELNVNALELEDSALYLCASSPGGQGFGEGSRLTVL.

The chain employs TRBV25-1 and TRBJ1-1; D possibly corresponds to TRBD1 (6 bases). CDR1 is MGHDK, CDR2 SYGVNS, per germline. Between the trimmed V and J ends, which lost 8 bases and 1 base, there was a span of 20 bases. This CDR3 is 16 amino acids long. The CDR3 DNA is TGTGCCAGCTGCGGGGGCGGATATCGGGAGAACACTGAAGCTTTCTTT. It specifies CASCGGGYRENTEAFF.

This chain joins TRBV19 and TRBJ1-1, with 9 bases lining up with TRBD1. V shed 5 bases and J 0 bases; nucleotides not matched to a gene: 4. The germline V gene has CDR1 LNHDA and CDR2 SQIVND (reference sequence). The CDR3 covers 15 residues. This CDR3 reads CASSVGTGLNTEAFF. In DNA form, the CDR3 reads TGTGCCAGTAGTGTAGGGACAGGGCTGAACACTGAAGCTTTCTTT.

The chain carries TRBV3-1 (or the pseudogene TRBV3-2) and TRBJ1-1, with D possibly being TRBD1 (6 bases). This CDR3 spans 14 amino acids. Germline V lookup: CDR1 LGHDT, CDR2 YNNKEL (reference sequence). V was shortened by 2 bases and J by 8 bases, with 15 bases between the two germline ends. CDR3 sequence: CASSQTGRGGEAFF. DNA for the CDR3: TGTGCCAGCAGCCAAACTGGCAGGGGCGGGGAAGCTTTCTTT.

This clone showed up just once. V usage is TRBV19 and J usage is TRBJ2-7; D perhaps matches TRBD1 (6 bases). Trimming shortened V by 7 bases and J by 0 bases, and 10 bases separated the two germline ends. The V gene's germline CDR1 is LNHDA and CDR2 SQIVND (reference sequence). The CDR3 is 13 amino acids. In DNA form, the CDR3 reads TGTGCCAGTACCGGGACACCCTCCTACGAGCAGTACTTC. Protein product: CASTGTPSYEQYF.